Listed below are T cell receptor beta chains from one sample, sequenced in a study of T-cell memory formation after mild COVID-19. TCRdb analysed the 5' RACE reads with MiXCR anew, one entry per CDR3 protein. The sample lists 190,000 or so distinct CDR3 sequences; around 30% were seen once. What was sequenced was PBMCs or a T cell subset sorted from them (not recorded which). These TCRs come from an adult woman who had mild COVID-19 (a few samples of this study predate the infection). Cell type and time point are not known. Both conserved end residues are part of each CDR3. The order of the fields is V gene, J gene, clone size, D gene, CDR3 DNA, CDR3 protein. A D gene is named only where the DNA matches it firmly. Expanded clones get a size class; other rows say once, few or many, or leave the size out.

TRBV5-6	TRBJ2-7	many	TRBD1	TGTGCCAGCAGCCCACAGGGGGCATCCCACGAGCAGTACTTC	CASSPQGASHEQYF
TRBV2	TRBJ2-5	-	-	TGTGCCAGCGCAGAGACCCAGTACTTC	CASAETQYF
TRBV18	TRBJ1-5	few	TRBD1	TGTGCCAGCTCACCAGACAGGGGGGTTAGCAATCAGCCCCAGCATTTT	CASSPDRGVSNQPQHF
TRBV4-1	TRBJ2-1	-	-	TGCGCCAGCAGCCAAGATTACGCGGGTCGCTACAATGAGCAGTTCTTC	CASSQDYAGRYNEQFF
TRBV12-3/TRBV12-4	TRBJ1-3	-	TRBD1	TGTGCCAGCAGTCCAACCACAGGGGGTACTGGAAACACCATATATTTT	CASSPTTGGTGNTIYF
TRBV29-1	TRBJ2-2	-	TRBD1	TGCAGCGTTGATTCAGGGGGAAACACCGGGGAGCTGTTTTTT	CSVDSGGNTGELFF
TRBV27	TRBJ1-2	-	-	TGTGCCAGCAGTTCGCGCAGGGTAGCAGCTAACTATGGCTACACCTTC	CASSSRRVAANYGYTF
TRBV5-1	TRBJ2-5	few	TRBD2	TGCGCCAGCAGCTTCAGCGCGGGGGGGCGCGGAGAGACCCAGTACTTC	CASSFSAGGRGETQYF
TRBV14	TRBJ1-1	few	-	TGTGCCAGCAGCCAAGGCCTGGGGGTCGGGGAAGCTTTCTTT	CASSQGLGVGEAFF
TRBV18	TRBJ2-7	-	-	TGTGCCAGCTCACCGGGGGGTGAGGAGCAGTACTTC	CASSPGGEEQYF
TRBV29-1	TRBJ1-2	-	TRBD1	TGCAGCGTTGTTATAGGGACAGGCAACTATGGCTACACCTTC	CSVVIGTGNYGYTF
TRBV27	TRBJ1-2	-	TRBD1	TGTGCCAGCAGTCCCCTGGACAGGGGGGGAAGGGGCTACACCTTC	CASSPLDRGGRGYTF
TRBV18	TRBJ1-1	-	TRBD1	TGTGCCAGCTCACCCACAGGGGACACTGAAGCTTTCTTT	CASSPTGDTEAFF
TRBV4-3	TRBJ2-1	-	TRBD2	TGCGCCAGCAGCCCGACTAGCGGGGGATCCTACAATGAGCAGTTCTTC	CASSPTSGGSYNEQFF
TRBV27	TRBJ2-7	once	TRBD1	TGTGCCAGTAAACAGGGGGCGTCTTACGAGCAGTACTTC	CASKQGASYEQYF
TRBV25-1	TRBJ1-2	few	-	TGTGCCAGCTCCATATGGGACTATGGCTACACCTTC	CASSIWDYGYTF
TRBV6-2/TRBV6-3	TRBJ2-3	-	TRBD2	TGTGCCAGCAGTTCGCGCCTTGGACTAGTGGGAGCGGAGACGCAGTATTTT	CASSSRLGLVGAETQYF
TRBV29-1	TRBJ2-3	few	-	TGCAGCGTTGTTCCCCTCAACACAGATACGCAGTATTTT	CSVVPLNTDTQYF
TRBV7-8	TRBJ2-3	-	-	TGTGCCAGCAGCTTAGCCCGAGTCCTCACAGATACGCAGTATTTT	CASSLARVLTDTQYF
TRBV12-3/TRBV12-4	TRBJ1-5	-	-	TGTGCCAGCAGTTTAGGTACCGCAGGGGTCAATCAGCCCCAGCATTTT	CASSLGTAGVNQPQHF
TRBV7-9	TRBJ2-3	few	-	TGTGCCAGCAGCCCGAGTAGAGGAGCCGCAGATACGCAGTATTTT	CASSPSRGAADTQYF
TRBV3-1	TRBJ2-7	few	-	TGTGCCAGCAGCCAAGCCGTCTACGAGCAGTACTTC	CASSQAVYEQYF
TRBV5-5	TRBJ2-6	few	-	TGTGCCAGCAGCTTTAGGTCTGGGGCCAACGTCCTGACTTTC	CASSFRSGANVLTF
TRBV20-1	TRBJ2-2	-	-	TGCAGTGCTAGAGATGAGGAGGAGGCCGGGACTTATAACACCGGGGAGCTGTTTTTT	CSARDEEEAGTYNTGELFF
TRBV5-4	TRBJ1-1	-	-	TGTGCCAGCAGCTTGGGAGAGGAAAGGAGGGCTTTCTTT	CASSLGEERRAFF
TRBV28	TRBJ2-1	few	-	TGTGCCAGCAGTTTACCTCCCCCCAATGAGCAGTTCTTC	CASSLPPPNEQFF
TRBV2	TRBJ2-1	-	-	TGTGCCAGGAGGAGGGACTCCTATCGAAATGAGCAGTTCTTC	CARRRDSYRNEQFF
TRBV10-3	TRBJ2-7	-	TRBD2	TGTGCCTCCATCGGGGGGGGATCCTACGAGCAGTACTTC	CASIGGGSYEQYF
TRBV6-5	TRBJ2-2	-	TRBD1	TGTGCCAGCAGCCGTCTCGGGACAGGGAGGAACACCGGGGAGCTGTTTTTT	CASSRLGTGRNTGELFF
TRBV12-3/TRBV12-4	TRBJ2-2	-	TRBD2	TGTGCCAGCAGGCTAGCGGGAATGCCCGGGGAGCTGTTTTTT	CASRLAGMPGELFF
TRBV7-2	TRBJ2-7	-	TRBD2	TGTGCCAGCAGCTTAGCGGCAGGGACTAGGAGCGAGCAGTACTTC	CASSLAAGTRSEQYF
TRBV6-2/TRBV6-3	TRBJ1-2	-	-	TGTGCCAGCGGGGCGACCGGGACACGGAATGGCTACACCTTC	CASGATGTRNGYTF
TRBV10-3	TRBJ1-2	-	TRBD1	TGTGCCATCAGTGACAAGACAGGGGCCGACTATGGCTACACCTTC	CAISDKTGADYGYTF
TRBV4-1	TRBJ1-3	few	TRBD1	TGCGCCAGCAGCCAGATGACAGGGCTTAGCTCTGGAAACACCATATATTTT	CASSQMTGLSSGNTIYF
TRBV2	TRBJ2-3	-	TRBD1	TGTGCCAGCAGTGGGGACAGCGATACGCAGTATTTT	CASSGDSDTQYF
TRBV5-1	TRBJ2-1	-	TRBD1	TGCGCCAGCAGCTTGTTCCCACTGACTGACAGGGGTTCCTACAATGAGCAGTTCTTC	CASSLFPLTDRGSYNEQFF
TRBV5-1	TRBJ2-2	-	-	TGCGCCAGCAGCTTGCCGGGACGCACGAACACCGGGGAGCTGTTTTTT	CASSLPGRTNTGELFF
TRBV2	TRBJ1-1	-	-	TGTGCCAGCATTTCTGAGTGGAACACTGAAGCTTTCTTT	CASISEWNTEAFF
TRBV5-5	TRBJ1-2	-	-	TGTGCCAGCAGCGGTGGGGGGGGCCCCGCTAACTATGGCTACACCTTC	CASSGGGGPANYGYTF
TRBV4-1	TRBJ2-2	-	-	TGCGCCAGCAGTACATCGAGCGTGGGAGCCACCGGGGAGCTGTTTTTT	CASSTSSVGATGELFF
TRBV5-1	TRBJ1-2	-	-	TGCGCCAGCAGCGCTGGACAACGGGGCTACACCTTC	CASSAGQRGYTF
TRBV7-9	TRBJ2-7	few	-	TGTGCCAGCAGCCTAACGGGACTCTCCTACGAGCAGTACTTC	CASSLTGLSYEQYF
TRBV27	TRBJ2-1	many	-	TGTGCCAGCAGTCCTCTGTCGGGGTACACTGAGCAGTTCTTC	CASSPLSGYTEQFF
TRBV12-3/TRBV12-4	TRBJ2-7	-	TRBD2	TGTGCCAGCAGGTCCGGGGGGTCCTACTCCTACGAGCAGTACTTC	CASRSGGSYSYEQYF
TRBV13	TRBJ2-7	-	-	TGTGCCAGCACCCGGACGGGAAAATCCTACGAGCAGTACTTC	CASTRTGKSYEQYF
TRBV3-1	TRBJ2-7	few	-	TGTGCCAGCAGCCAAGAAGCCAACTCCTACGAGCAGTACTTC	CASSQEANSYEQYF
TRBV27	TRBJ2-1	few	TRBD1	TGTGCCAGCAGTTTGTTGGACAGGGTCCACGAGCAGTTCTTC	CASSLLDRVHEQFF
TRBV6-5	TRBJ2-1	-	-	TGTGCCAGCAGTTGGCCCAAGCAGTTCTTC	CASSWPKQFF
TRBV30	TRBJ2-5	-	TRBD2	TGTGCCTGGTCCCAGGGACTAGCTGGTGAGACCCAGTACTTC	CAWSQGLAGETQYF
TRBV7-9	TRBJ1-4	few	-	TGTGCCAGCAGCATTGACAGTGAGAATGAAAAACTGTTTTTT	CASSIDSENEKLFF
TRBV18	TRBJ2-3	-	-	TGTGCCAGCTCTAGCGCAGATACGCAGTATTTT	CASSSADTQYF
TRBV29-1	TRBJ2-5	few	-	TGCAGCGTTAGGGGGACCTCTCGGCAGGCCCAGTACTTC	CSVRGTSRQAQYF
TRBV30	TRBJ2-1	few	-	TGTGCCTGGAGTCCGGTCGGTAATGAGCAGTTCTTC	CAWSPVGNEQFF
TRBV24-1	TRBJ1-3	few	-	TGTGCCACCAGTGAAGGTACCTCTGGAAACACCATATATTTT	CATSEGTSGNTIYF
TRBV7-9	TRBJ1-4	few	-	TGTGCCAGCAGCTTAGCCGGAAGTTCAAATGAAAAACTGTTTTTT	CASSLAGSSNEKLFF
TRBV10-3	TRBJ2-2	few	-	TGTGCCATCGCGTCCGTTTTTATAACATCGAACACCGGGGAGCTGTTTTTT	CAIASVFITSNTGELFF
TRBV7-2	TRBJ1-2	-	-	TGTGCCAGCAGCTTAGCCAACTCTAGAGGCCCTAACTATGGCTACACCTTC	CASSLANSRGPNYGYTF